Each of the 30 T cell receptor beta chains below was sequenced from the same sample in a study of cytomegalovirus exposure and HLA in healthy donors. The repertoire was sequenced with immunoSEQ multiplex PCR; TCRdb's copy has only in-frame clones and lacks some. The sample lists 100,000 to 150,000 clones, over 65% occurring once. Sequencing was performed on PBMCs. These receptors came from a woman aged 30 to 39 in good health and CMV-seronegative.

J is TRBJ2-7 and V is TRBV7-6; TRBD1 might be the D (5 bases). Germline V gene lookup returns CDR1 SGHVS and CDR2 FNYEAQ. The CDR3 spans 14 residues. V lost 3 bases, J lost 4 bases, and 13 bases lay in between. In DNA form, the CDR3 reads TGTGCCAGCAGCTTGTCAGGGTGGAATTACGAGCAGTACTTC. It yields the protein CASSLSGWNYEQYF.

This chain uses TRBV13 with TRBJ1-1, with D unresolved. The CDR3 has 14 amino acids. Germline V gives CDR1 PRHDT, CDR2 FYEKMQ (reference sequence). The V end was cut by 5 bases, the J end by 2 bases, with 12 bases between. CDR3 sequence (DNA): TGTGCCAGCAGCCACGGTGGTAGAAACACTGAAGCTTTCTTT. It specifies CASSHGGRNTEAFF.

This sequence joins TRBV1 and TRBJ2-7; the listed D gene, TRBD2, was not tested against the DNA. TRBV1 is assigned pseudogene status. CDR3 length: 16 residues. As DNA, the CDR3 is TGCACCAGCAGCCGCATCCCCCGGGCTAGCGGGGGTGCCTCGTACTTC. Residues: CTSSRIPRASGGASYF.

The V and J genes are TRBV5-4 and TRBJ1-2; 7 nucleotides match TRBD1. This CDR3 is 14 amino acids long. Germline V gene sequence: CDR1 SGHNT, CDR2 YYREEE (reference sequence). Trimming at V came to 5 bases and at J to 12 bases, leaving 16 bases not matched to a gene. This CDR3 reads CASSQGGNYTRNTF. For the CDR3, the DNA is TGTGCCAGCAGTCAGGGGGGAAACTATACCCGGAACACCTTC. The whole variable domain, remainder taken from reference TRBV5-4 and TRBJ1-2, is ETGVTQSPTHLIKTRGQQVTLRCSSQSGHNTVSWYQQALGQGPQFIFQYYREEENGRGNFPPRFSGLQFPNYSSELNVNALELDDSALYLCASSQGGNYTRNTFGSGTRLTVV.

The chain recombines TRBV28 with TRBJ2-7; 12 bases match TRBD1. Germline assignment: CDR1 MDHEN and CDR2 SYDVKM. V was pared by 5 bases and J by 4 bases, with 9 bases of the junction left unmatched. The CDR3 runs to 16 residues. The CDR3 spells CASSLTGTGGGYEQYF. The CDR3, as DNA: TGTGCCAGCAGTCTCACCGGGACAGGGGGCGGGTACGAGCAGTACTTC.

CDR3 in amino acids: CASSFAGGQETQYF. CDR3 DNA: TGTGCCAGCAGCTTCGCGGGGGGTCAAGAGACCCAGTACTTC. V gene TRBV5-5 combines with J gene TRBJ2-5; 8 bases match TRBD2. Trimming at V came to 2 bases and at J to 2 bases, leaving 2 bases not matched to a gene. Germline-derived CDR1 and CDR2 are SGHKS and YYEKEE (reference sequence). The CDR3 is 14 amino acids. Together with reference TRBV5-5 and TRBJ2-5, the CDR3 gives the full variable domain: DAGVTQSPTHLIKTRGQQVTLRCSPISGHKSVSWYQQVLGQGPQFIFQYYEKEERGRGNFPDRFSARQFPNYSSELNVNALLLGDSALYLCASSFAGGQETQYFGPGTRLLVL.

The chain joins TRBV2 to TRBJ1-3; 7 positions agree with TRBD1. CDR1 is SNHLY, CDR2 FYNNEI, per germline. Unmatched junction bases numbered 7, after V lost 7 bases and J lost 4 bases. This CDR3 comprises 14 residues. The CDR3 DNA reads TGTGCCAGCACAGGAAGGGGGCCGGGAAACACCATATATTTT. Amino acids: CASTGRGPGNTIYF.

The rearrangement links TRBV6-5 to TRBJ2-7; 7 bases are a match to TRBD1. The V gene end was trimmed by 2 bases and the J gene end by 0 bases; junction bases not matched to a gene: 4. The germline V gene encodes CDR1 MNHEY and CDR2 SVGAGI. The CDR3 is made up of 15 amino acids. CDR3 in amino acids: CASSYGQVSSYEQYF. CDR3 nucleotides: TGTGCCAGCAGTTACGGACAGGTTAGCTCCTACGAGCAGTACTTC.

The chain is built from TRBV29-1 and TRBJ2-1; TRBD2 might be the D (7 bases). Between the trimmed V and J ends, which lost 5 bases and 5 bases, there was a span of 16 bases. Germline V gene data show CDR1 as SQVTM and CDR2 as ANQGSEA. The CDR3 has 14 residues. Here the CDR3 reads CSVRDGGLNNEQFF. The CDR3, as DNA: TGCAGCGTTAGAGACGGGGGGCTTAACAATGAGCAGTTCTTC.

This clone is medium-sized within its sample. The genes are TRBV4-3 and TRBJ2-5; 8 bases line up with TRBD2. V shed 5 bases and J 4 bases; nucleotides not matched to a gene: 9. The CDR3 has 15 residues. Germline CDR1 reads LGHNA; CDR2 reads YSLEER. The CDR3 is CASSYLGGLGETQYF. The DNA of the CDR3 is TGCGCCAGCAGCTACCTGGGGGGACTAGGAGAGACCCAGTACTTC.

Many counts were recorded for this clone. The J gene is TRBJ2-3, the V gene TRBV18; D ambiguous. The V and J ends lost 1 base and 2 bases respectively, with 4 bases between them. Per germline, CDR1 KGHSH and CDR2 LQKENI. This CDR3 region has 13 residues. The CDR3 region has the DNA TGTGCCAGCTCACCACTAGCCACAGATACGCAGTATTTT. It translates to CASSPLATDTQYF. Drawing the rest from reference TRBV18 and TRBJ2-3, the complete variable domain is NAGVMQNPRHLVRRRGQEARLRCSPMKGHSHVYWYRQLPEEGLKFMVYLQKENIIDESGMPKERFSAEFPKEGPSILRIQQVVRGDSAAYFCASSPLATDTQYFGPGTRLTVL.

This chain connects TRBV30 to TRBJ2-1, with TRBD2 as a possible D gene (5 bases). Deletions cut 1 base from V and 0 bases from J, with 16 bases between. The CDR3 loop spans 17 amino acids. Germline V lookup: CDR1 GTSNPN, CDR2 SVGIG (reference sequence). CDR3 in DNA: TGTGCCTGGAGTGGCCCCTTAGGGAGTCACTCCTACAATGAGCAGTTCTTC. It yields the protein CAWSGPLGSHSYNEQFF.

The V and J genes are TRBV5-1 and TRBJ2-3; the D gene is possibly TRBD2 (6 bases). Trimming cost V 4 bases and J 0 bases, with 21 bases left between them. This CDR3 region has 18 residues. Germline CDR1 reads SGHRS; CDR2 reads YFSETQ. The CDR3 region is CASSPEITSIASTDTQYF. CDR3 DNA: TGCGCCAGCAGCCCAGAGATTACTAGCATAGCTAGCACAGATACGCAGTATTTT.

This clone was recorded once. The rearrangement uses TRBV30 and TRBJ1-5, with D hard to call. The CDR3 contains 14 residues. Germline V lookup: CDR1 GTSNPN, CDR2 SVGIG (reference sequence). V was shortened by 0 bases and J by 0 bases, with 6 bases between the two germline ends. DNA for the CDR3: TGTGCCTGGAGTGTAAGCGGTAGCAATCAGCCCCAGCATTTT. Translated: CAWSVSGSNQPQHF.

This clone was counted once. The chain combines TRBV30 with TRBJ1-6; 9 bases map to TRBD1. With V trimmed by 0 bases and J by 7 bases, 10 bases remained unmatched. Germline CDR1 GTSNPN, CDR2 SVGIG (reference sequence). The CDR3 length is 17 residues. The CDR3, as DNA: TGTGCCTGGAGTGTAGAGGGGACAGGGTCTGGCAATTCACCCCTCCACTTT. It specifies CAWSVEGTGSGNSPLHF. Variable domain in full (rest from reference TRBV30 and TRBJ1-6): SQTIHQWPATLVQPVGSPLSLECTVEGTSNPNLYWYRQAAGRGLQLLFYSVGIGQISSEVPQNLSASRPQDRQFILSSKKLLLSDSGFYLCAWSVEGTGSGNSPLHFGNGTRLTVT.

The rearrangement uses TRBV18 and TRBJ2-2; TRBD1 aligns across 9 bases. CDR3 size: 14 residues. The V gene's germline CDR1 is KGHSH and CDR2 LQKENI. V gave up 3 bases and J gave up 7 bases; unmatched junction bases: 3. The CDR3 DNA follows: TGTGCCAGCTCACCCGACAGGGGGATCGGGGAGCTGTTTTTT. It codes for CASSPDRGIGELFF.

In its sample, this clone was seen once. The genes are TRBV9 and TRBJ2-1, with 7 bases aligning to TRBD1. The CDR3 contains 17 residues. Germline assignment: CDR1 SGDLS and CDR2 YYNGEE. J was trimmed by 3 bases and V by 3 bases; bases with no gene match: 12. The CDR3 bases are TGTGCCAGCAGCGCCCCTCAGAGAAGGGGGCTCTACAATGAGCAGTTCTTC. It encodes CASSAPQRRGLYNEQFF.

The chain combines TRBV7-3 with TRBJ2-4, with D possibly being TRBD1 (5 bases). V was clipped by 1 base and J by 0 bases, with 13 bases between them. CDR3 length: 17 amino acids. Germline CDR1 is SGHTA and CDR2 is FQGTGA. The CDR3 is CASSLINRTLAKNIQYF. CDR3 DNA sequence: TGTGCCAGCAGCTTAATCAACAGGACGCTAGCCAAAAACATTCAGTACTTC.

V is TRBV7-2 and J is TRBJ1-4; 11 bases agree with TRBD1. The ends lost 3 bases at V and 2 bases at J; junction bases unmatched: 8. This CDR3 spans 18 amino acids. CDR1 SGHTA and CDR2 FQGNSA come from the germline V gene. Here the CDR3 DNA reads TGTGCCAGCAGCTTTCACCGGGACAGGGGGACTACTAATGAAAAACTGTTTTTT. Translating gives CASSFHRDRGTTNEKLFF. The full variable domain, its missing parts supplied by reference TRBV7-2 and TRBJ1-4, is GAGVSQSPSNKVTEKGKDVELRCDPISGHTALYWYRQSLGQGLEFLIYFQGNSAPDKSGLPSDRFSAERTGGSVSTLTIQRTQQEDSAVYLCASSFHRDRGTTNEKLFFGSGTQLSVL.

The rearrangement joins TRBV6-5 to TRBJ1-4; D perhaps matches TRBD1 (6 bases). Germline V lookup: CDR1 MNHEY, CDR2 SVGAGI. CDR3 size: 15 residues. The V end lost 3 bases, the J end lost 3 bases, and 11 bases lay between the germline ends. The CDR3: CASSYPGTPNEKLFF. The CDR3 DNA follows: TGTGCCAGCAGTTATCCCGGGACACCTAATGAAAAACTGTTTTTT.

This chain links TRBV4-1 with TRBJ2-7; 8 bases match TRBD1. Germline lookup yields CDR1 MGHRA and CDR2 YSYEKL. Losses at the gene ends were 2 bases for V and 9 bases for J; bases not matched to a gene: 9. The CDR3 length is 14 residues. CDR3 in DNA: TGCGCCAGCAGCCAACGGGTCCAGGGGGCCGGGCAGTACTTC. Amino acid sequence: CASSQRVQGAGQYF.

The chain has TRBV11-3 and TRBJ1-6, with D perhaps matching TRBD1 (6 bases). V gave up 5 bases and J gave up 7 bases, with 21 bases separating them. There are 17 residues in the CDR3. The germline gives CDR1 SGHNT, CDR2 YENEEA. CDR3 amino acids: CASSSGGTGYRNSPLHF. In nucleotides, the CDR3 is TGTGCCAGCAGCAGTGGGGGAACAGGGTACAGGAATTCACCCCTCCACTTT.

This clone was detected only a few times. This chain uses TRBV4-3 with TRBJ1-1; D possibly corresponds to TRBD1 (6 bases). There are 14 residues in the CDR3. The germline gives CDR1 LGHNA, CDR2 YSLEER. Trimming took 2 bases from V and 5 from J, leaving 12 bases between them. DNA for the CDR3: TGCGCCAGCAGCCAACAACAGGGTTGGACTGAAGCTTTCTTT. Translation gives CASSQQQGWTEAFF.

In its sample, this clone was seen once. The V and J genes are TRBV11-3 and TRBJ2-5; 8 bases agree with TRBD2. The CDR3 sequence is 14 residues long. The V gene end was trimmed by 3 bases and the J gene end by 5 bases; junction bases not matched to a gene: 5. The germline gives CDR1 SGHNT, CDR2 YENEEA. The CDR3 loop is CASSFGGARETQYF. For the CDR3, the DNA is TGTGCCAGCAGCTTCGGGGGGGCAAGGGAGACCCAGTACTTC.

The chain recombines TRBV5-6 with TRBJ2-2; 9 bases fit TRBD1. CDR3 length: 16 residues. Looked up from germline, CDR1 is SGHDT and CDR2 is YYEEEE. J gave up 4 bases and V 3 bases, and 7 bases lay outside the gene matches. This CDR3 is CASSSDRGGGTGELFF. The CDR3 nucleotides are TGTGCCAGCAGCTCGGACAGGGGAGGTGGCACCGGGGAGCTGTTTTTT.

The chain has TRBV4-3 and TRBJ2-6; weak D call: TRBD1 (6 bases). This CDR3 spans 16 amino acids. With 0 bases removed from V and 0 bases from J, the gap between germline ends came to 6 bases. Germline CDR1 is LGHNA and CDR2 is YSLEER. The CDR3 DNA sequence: TGCGCCAGCAGCCAAGACAGGGGCTCTGGGGCCAACGTCCTGACTTTC. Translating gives CASSQDRGSGANVLTF.

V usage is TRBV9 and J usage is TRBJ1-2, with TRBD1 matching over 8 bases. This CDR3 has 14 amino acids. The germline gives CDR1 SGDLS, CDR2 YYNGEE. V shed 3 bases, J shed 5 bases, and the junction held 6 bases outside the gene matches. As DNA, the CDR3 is TGTGCCAGCAGCGCGATGGACAGGGTTTATGGCTACACCTTC. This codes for CASSAMDRVYGYTF.

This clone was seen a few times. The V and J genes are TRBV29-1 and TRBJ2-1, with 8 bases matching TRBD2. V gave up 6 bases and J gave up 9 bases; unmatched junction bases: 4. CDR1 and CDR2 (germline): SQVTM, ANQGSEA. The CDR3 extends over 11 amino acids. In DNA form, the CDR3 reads TGCAGCGTGAAGCGGGGGACTGAGCAGTTCTTC. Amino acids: CSVKRGTEQFF.

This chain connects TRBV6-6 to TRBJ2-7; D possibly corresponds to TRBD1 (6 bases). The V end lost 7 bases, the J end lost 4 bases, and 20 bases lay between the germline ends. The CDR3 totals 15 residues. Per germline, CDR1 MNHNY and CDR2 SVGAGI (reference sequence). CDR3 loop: CASTNRKGGHYEQYF. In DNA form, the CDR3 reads TGTGCCAGCACCAACAGGAAAGGGGGTCATTACGAGCAGTACTTC.

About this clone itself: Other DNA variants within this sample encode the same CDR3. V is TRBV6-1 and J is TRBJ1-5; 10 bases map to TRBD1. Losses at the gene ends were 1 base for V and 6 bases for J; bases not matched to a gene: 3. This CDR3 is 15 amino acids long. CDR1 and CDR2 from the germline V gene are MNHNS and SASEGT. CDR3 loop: CASSEGTGGGQPQHF. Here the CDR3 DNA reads TGTGCCAGCAGTGAAGGGACAGGGGGTGGTCAGCCCCAGCATTTT.